The 21 T cell receptor beta chains below were found in one sample sequenced in a study of cytomegalovirus exposure and HLA in healthy donors. The PCR made use of 60 Vbeta and 13 Jbeta primers. TCRdb's copy holds only in-frame clones and misses some; the assay was immunoSEQ multiplex PCR. The table lists 130,000 to 150,000 clones, about 83% of them singletons, with approximately 13% in the top ten. The sequenced material came from PBMCs. All receptors derive from a man aged 35 to 55 in good health and CMV-seropositive.

The chain links TRBV30 to TRBJ2-5, with 7 bases that match TRBD2. The CDR3 totals 13 residues. The V segment lost 4 bases and the J segment 5 bases; nucleotides outside the gene matches: 7. CDR1 and CDR2 (germline): GTSNPN, SVGIG (reference sequence). Here the CDR3 DNA reads TGTGCCTGGACCCGTGGGAGGGGTGAGACCCAGTACTTC. Amino acids: CAWTRGRGETQYF.

The chain's CDR3 is CASSLAPGTSGTNEQFF. Written as DNA, the CDR3 is TGTGCCAGCAGCTTAGCCCCCGGGACTAGCGGAACTAATGAGCAGTTCTTC. V gene TRBV11-2 combines with J gene TRBJ2-1; 11 bases map to TRBD2. The germline V gene encodes CDR1 SGHAT and CDR2 FQNNGV. This CDR3 region has 17 residues. Losses at the gene ends were 1 base for V and 7 bases for J; bases not matched to a gene: 9.

This rearrangement joins TRBV27 to TRBJ2-5; TRBD1 is a possible D gene (6 bases). Per the germline V gene, CDR1 is MNHEY and CDR2 is SMNVEV (reference sequence). CDR3 length: 13 amino acids. V dropped 8 bases and J dropped 2 bases, with 12 bases sitting between them. The CDR3 sequence: CASQDRLQETQYF. The CDR3 DNA reads TGTGCCAGCCAGGACAGATTACAAGAGACCCAGTACTTC.

The chain is built from TRBV30 and TRBJ2-1; 8 nucleotides line up with TRBD2. Germline CDR1 reads GTSNPN; CDR2 reads SVGIG (reference sequence). After removal of 5 bases from V and 9 bases from J, the junction contained 12 bases not matched to a gene. This CDR3 is built from 14 residues. CDR3 amino acids: CAWYVGAGVSEQFF. For the CDR3, the DNA is TGTGCCTGGTACGTCGGAGCGGGAGTGAGTGAGCAGTTCTTC.

V and J are TRBV2 and TRBJ1-2, with unresolved D. The CDR3 consists of 14 residues. Germline loops: CDR1 SNHLY, CDR2 FYNNEI. The ends were cut back, 2 bases at V and 0 bases at J, with 7 bases in the middle. This chain's CDR3 is CASSEQTTNYGYTF. Written as DNA, the CDR3 is TGTGCCAGCAGTGAACAGACAACTAACTATGGCTACACCTTC.

The rearrangement joins TRBV11-2 to TRBJ2-5, with TRBD2 matching over 7 bases. CDR1 is SGHAT and CDR2 is FQNNGV in the germline V gene. V shed 3 bases and J 3 bases; nucleotides not matched to a gene: 1. This CDR3 is 13 amino acids long. The CDR3 nucleotides are TGTGCCAGCAGCTTGGGAGGGGAAGAGACCCAGTACTTC. This encodes CASSLGGEETQYF.

The rearrangement joins TRBV7-6 to TRBJ2-3, with 9 bases that match TRBD2. CDR1 SGHVS and CDR2 FNYEAQ come from the germline V gene. The CDR3 length is 15 residues. V shed 8 bases and J 0 bases; nucleotides not matched to a gene: 6. DNA for the CDR3: TGTGCCAGCGGAGTAGCGGGAGTGAGCACAGATACGCAGTATTTT. Residues: CASGVAGVSTDTQYF.

This rearrangement joins TRBV18 to TRBJ2-1; tentative D call: TRBD2 (5 bases). Germline V lookup: CDR1 KGHSH, CDR2 LQKENI. With 3 bases removed from V and 3 bases from J, the gap between germline ends came to 12 bases. The CDR3 is 15 residues long. The CDR3 DNA reads TGTGCCAGCTCACCGGACTTACTGGTCTACAATGAGCAGTTCTTC. Translation: CASSPDLLVYNEQFF.

The chain has TRBV9 and TRBJ1-2; D is possibly TRBD1 (5 bases). The CDR3 is 15 amino acids. Germline CDR1 and CDR2: SGDLS and YYNGEE. V was clipped by 3 bases and J by 4 bases, with 16 bases between them. The CDR3 sequence: CASSGGGALTYGYTF. Here the CDR3 DNA reads TGTGCCAGCAGCGGGGGAGGGGCGCTGACCTATGGCTACACCTTC.

This clone was observed once. The gene calls are TRBV18 and TRBJ2-1; D gene uncertain. The CDR3 extends over 17 amino acids. Germline V gives CDR1 KGHSH, CDR2 LQKENI. V lost 2 bases to trimming and J lost 0 bases, with 14 bases between them. The CDR3 sequence is CASSPMVAQTSYNEQFF. The CDR3 bases are TGTGCCAGCTCACCAATGGTAGCCCAGACCTCCTACAATGAGCAGTTCTTC.

The chain uses TRBV2 and TRBJ2-7; 9 positions match TRBD2. The length of the CDR3 is 12 residues. Losses at the gene ends were 7 bases for V and 6 bases for J; bases not matched to a gene: 4. CDR1 and CDR2 (germline): SNHLY, FYNNEI. The CDR3 DNA is TGTGCCAGCACCACTAGCGGGCTCGAGCAGTACTTC. The encoded protein is CASTTSGLEQYF. The full variable domain, with the rest looked up from reference TRBV2 and TRBJ2-7, is EPEVTQTPSHQVTQMGQEVILRCVPISNHLYFYWYRQILGQKVEFLVSFYNNEISEKSEIFDDQFSVERPDGSNFTLKIRSTKLEDSAMYFCASTTSGLEQYFGPGTRLTVT.

The chain is built from TRBV10-3 and TRBJ2-7, with TRBD1 identical over 9 bases. After removal of 8 bases from V and 5 bases from J, the junction contained 7 bases not matched to a gene. Germline CDR1 ENHRY, CDR2 SYGVKD. This CDR3 spans 13 amino acids. CDR3 bases: TGTGCCATCCGAGAACAGGGGGCTAACGAGCAGTACTTC. It specifies CAIREQGANEQYF.

This rearrangement joins TRBV7-2 to TRBJ2-7; 9 bases map to TRBD2. The germline gives CDR1 SGHTA, CDR2 FQGNSA. This CDR3 contains 14 residues. V lost 5 bases to trimming and J lost 6 bases; unmatched junction nucleotides: 8. The DNA for the CDR3 is TGTGCCAGCAGCGTCGGACTAGCGACGGGCGAGCAGTACTTC. Amino acids: CASSVGLATGEQYF.

The V gene is TRBV6-1, the J gene TRBJ2-2; 10 bases agree with TRBD1. Germline V gene lookup returns CDR1 MNHNS and CDR2 SASEGT. This CDR3 comprises 14 residues. V shed 8 bases, J shed 4 bases, and the junction held 4 bases outside the gene matches. The CDR3 nucleotides are TGTGCCAGCCGACAGGGGGCGCCCACCGGGGAGCTGTTTTTT. Amino acid sequence: CASRQGAPTGELFF.

V and J are TRBV2 and TRBJ1-1; D call uncertain. Germline V gene sequence: CDR1 SNHLY, CDR2 FYNNEI. The CDR3 extends over 13 amino acids. V was trimmed by 5 bases and J by 0 bases, leaving 7 bases between them. As DNA, the CDR3 is TGTGCCAGCAGTCTCCAGGTGAACACTGAAGCTTTCTTT. It specifies CASSLQVNTEAFF.

The chain carries TRBV2 and TRBJ2-3; 10 bases map to TRBD2. V lost 4 bases to trimming and J lost 10 bases; unmatched junction nucleotides: 8. CDR3 length: 14 amino acids. CDR1 SNHLY and CDR2 FYNNEI come from the germline V gene. The CDR3 coding sequence is TGTGCCAGCAGTGCCAGCGGGAGGGCCTACGCGCAGTATTTT. Encoded protein: CASSASGRAYAQYF.

This clone was counted once. The chain employs TRBV11-2 and TRBJ2-1; 10 nucleotides agree with TRBD2. V lost 2 bases and J lost 5; bases outside the gene matches: 3. The CDR3 loop spans 15 amino acids. The germline V gene encodes CDR1 SGHAT and CDR2 FQNNGV. In DNA, the CDR3 is TGTGCCAGCAGCTTAACACTAGCGGGGAACAATGAGCAGTTCTTC. Its translation is CASSLTLAGNNEQFF.

The chain recombines TRBV6-6 with TRBJ1-2; D remains unclear. Germline loops: CDR1 MNHNY, CDR2 SVGAGI (reference sequence). This CDR3 is built from 16 residues. Trimming removed 7 bases at V and 5 bases at J, with 23 bases between. DNA of the CDR3: TGTGCCAGCACCAACCTTGGAGACCCCCGGGGTTATGGCTACACCTTC. Protein product: CASTNLGDPRGYGYTF.

This chain uses TRBV27 with TRBJ2-7, with 14 bases aligning to TRBD2. The CDR3 is 19 amino acids. The ends lost 5 bases at V and 2 bases at J; junction bases unmatched: 14. Germline V CDR1 and CDR2: MNHEY, SMNVEV (reference sequence). Here the CDR3 DNA reads TGTGCCAGCAGTGCTACACCGGGACTAGCGGGAGCGAGAACCTACGAGCAGTACTTC. Amino acids: CASSATPGLAGARTYEQYF.

V is TRBV15 and J is TRBJ1-1; no clear D. Trimming removed 3 bases from V and 3 bases from J, with 8 bases in between. Germline CDR1 reads LNHNV; CDR2 reads YYDKDF (reference sequence). The CDR3 covers 13 residues. CDR3 nucleotide sequence: TGTGCCACCAGCAGGGCCGGGTACACTGAAGCTTTCTTT. This sequence encodes CATSRAGYTEAFF.

CDR3 region: CASSPAGGGTTEAFF. The DNA for the CDR3 is TGTGCCAGCTCACCTGCCGGAGGCGGCACCACTGAAGCTTTCTTT. The chain recombines TRBV18 with TRBJ1-1; D not resolved. Germline CDR1 is KGHSH and CDR2 is LQKENI. This CDR3 is built from 15 residues. V lost 3 bases and J lost 4, with 15 bases in between.